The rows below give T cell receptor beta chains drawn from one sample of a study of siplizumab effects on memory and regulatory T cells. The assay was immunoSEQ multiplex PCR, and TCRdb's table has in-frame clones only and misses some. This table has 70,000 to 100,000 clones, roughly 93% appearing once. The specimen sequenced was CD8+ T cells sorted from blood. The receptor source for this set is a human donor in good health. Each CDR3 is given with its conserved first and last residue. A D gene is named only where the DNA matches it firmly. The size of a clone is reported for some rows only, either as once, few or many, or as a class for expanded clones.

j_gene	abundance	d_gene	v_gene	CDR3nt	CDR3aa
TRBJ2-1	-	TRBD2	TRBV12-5	TGTGCTAGTGGTTTGGCGGCGGGAGGGAATTCCTACAATGAGCAGTTCTTC	CASGLAAGGNSYNEQFF
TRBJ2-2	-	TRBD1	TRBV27	TGTGCCAGCAGTTTCCTCGGACAGGGTAGAACCGGGGAGCTGTTTTTT	CASSFLGQGRTGELFF
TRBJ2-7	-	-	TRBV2	TGTGCCAGCAGTACGAACGACGAGCAGTACTTC	CASSTNDEQYF
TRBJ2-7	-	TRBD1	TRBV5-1	TGCGCCAGCAGCTTGCGACAGGGGGACTACGAGCAGTACTTC	CASSLRQGDYEQYF
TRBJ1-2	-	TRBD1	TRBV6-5	TGTGCCAGCAGTGGTCCGGACAGGGATACTGGCTACACCTTC	CASSGPDRDTGYTF
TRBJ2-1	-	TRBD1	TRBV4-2	TGTGCCAGCAGCCAAGAAACAGGGGGGCGGAACAATGAGCAGTTCTTC	CASSQETGGRNNEQFF
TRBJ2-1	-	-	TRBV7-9	TGTGCCAGCACCTTTCTTATCCATGAGCAGTTCTTC	CASTFLIHEQFF
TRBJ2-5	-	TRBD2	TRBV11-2	TGTGCCAGCAGTGACGTCGGGGGGACCCAAGAGACCCAGTACTTC	CASSDVGGTQETQYF
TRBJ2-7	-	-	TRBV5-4	TGTGCCAGCAGCCCAGACGGGGTTAACGTGGACGAGCAGTACTTC	CASSPDGVNVDEQYF
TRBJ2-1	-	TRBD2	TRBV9	TGTGCCAGCAGCATGAGCGGGGGGATAGGGAATGAGCAGTTCTTC	CASSMSGGIGNEQFF
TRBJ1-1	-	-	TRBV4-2	TGTGCCAGCAGCCAAGATCCAGGGGCGAACACTGAAGCTTTCTTT	CASSQDPGANTEAFF
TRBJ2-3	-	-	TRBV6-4	TGTGCCAGCAGTGACCAGCCGGGTCCAGATACGCAGTATTTT	CASSDQPGPDTQYF
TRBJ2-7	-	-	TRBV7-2	TGTGCCAGCAGCTTAGACGGGGGAGTCGGGGCCGAGCAGTACTTC	CASSLDGGVGAEQYF
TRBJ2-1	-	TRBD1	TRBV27	TGTGCCAGCAGCCCTGAGGCCCCTGGGACAGGGGGTGTCCTCTACAATGAGCAGTTCTTC	CASSPEAPGTGGVLYNEQFF
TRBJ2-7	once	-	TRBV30	TGTGCCTGGAGTGATCCTTACGAGCAGTACTTC	CAWSDPYEQYF
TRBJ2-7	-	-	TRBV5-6	TGTGCCAGCAGCTTGGAAACAAACTCCTACGAGCAGTACTTC	CASSLETNSYEQYF
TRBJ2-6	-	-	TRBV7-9	TGTGCCAGCACCCGGCCTGGTGGTGGGGCCAACGTCCTGACTTTC	CASTRPGGGANVLTF
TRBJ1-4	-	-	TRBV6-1	TGTGCCAGCAGTGTGGGGGTCGGATCTAGGACTAATGAAAAACTGTTTTTT	CASSVGVGSRTNEKLFF
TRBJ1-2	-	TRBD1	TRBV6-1	TGTGCCAGCCCGAGGACAGGGGTCGACTATGGCTACACCTTC	CASPRTGVDYGYTF
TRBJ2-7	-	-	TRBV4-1	TGCGCCAGCAGCCAAGAGTCGACTTCGTACTACGAGCAGTACTTC	CASSQESTSYYEQYF
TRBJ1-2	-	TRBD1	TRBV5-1	TGCGCCAGCAGCGCGCGGGGACAGAGGGCCTATGGCTACACCTTC	CASSARGQRAYGYTF
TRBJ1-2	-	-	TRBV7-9	TGTGCCAGCAGCTTAGCCAACTCAGGGTTGAATGGCTACACCTTC	CASSLANSGLNGYTF
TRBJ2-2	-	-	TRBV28	TGTGCCAGCAGTTTAGGGACGCTATTGTCCTCGAACACCGGGGAGCTGTTTTTT	CASSLGTLLSSNTGELFF
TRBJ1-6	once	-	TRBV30	TGTGCCTGGAGTGTACTTGGGGGCGGAAATTCACCCCTCCACTTT	CAWSVLGGGNSPLHF
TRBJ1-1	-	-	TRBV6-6	TGTGCCAGCAGTTACTCGAGGGTGAACACTGAAGCTTTCTTT	CASSYSRVNTEAFF
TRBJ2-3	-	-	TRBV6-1	TGTGCCAGCAGTGAGAGGCTAGCTGGGGGCGGGGGCACAGATACGCAGTATTTT	CASSERLAGGGGTDTQYF
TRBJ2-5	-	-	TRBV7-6	TGTGCCAGCACCTTAAGGCTCTATGAAGAGACCCAGTACTTC	CASTLRLYEETQYF
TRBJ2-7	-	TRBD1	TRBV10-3	TGTGCCACCGGCCGGGGGGACAGGGGGTACGAGCAGTACTTC	CATGRGDRGYEQYF
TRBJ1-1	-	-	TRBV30	TGTGCCTGGGAGGACAGTTTGAACACTGAAGCTTTCTTT	CAWEDSLNTEAFF
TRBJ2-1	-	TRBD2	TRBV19	TGTGCCAGTAGTATTGCGGGACTACCCTACAATGAGCAGTTCTTC	CASSIAGLPYNEQFF
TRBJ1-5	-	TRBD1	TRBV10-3	TGTGCCATCAGTACAGGGGCGGGTCAGCCCCAGCATTTT	CAISTGAGQPQHF
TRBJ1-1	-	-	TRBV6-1	TGTGCCAGCAGACAGGGTTGGAACACTGAAGCTTTCTTT	CASRQGWNTEAFF
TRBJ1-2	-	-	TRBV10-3	TGTGCCATCCCCGGGACGGGGAACTATGGCTACACCTTC	CAIPGTGNYGYTF
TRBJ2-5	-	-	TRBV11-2	TGTGCCAGCAGTTCCGGACAGAACCAAGAGACCCAGTACTTC	CASSSGQNQETQYF
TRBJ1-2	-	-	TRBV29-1	TGCAGCGTTGTATCGACTAACTATGGCTACACCTTC	CSVVSTNYGYTF
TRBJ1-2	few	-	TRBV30	TGTGCCTGGGATCAGCATGGCTACACCTTC	CAWDQHGYTF
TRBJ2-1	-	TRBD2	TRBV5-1	TGCGCCAGCAGCTTGGTATCTAGCGGGACGGGTTACAATGAGCAGTTCTTC	CASSLVSSGTGYNEQFF
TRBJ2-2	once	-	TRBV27	TGTGCCAGCAGTTTTGAGCTGAACACCGGGGAGCTGTTTTTT	CASSFELNTGELFF
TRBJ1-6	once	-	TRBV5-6	TGTGCCAGCAGCCCCCGGGGCAGCTCCTATAATTCACCCCTCCACTTT	CASSPRGSSYNSPLHF
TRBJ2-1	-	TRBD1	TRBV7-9	TGTGCCAGCAGCAAAACCGGGACAGGGAACCATGAGCAGTTCTTC	CASSKTGTGNHEQFF
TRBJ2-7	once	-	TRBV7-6	TGTGCCAGCAGCTTAGCCGGGTTTAAGGAGCAGTACTTC	CASSLAGFKEQYF
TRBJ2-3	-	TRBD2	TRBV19	TGTGCCAGTAGCTGGCGGACTAGTGAGAATACGCAGTATTTT	CASSWRTSENTQYF
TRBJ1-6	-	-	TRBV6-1	TGTGCCAGCAGTGAATTAAGATCTAATTCACCCCTCCACTTT	CASSELRSNSPLHF
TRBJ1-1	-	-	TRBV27	TGTGCCAGCAGTTTAACGGCGGGGGGGATGGCTTTCTTT	CASSLTAGGMAFF
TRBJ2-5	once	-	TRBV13	TGTGCCAGCAGCTCGGCCGAGACCCAGTACTTC	CASSSAETQYF
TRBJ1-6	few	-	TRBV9	TGTGCCAGCAGCCCGTCAGGGAGCTCCTATAATTCACCCCTCCACTTT	CASSPSGSSYNSPLHF
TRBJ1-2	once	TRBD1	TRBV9	TGTGCCAGCAGCGACAGACAGGGGAGGCCTTCAGGCTATGGCTACACCTTC	CASSDRQGRPSGYGYTF
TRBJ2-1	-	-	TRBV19	TGTGCCAGTAGTATAGACAGGTACAATGAGCAGTTCTTC	CASSIDRYNEQFF
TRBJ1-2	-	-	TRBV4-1	TGCGCCAGCAGCCAAGACCCCCCACCTGGAGGGTACGACTATGGCTACACCTTC	CASSQDPPPGGYDYGYTF
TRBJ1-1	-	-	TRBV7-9	TGTGCCAGCAGCTGGGTGGCTGAAGCTTTCTTT	CASSWVAEAFF
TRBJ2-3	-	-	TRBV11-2	TGTGCCAGCAGCTTAGGTGCGCATTCGTCAGATACGCAGTATTTT	CASSLGAHSSDTQYF
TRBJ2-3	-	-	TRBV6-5	TGTGCCAGCAGCTACACTAATATTGATACGCAGTATTTT	CASSYTNIDTQYF
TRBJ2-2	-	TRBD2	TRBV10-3	TGTGCCATCAGTGATCTAGCTAGCGGGGCCGGGGAGCTGTTTTTT	CAISDLASGAGELFF
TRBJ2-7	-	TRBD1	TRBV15	TGTGCCACCAGCAGCGGACAGGGGGCATCCTACGAGCAGTACTTC	CATSSGQGASYEQYF
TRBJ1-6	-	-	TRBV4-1	TGCGCCAGCAGCCTCGCGGGTCAAGATTCACCCCTCCACTTT	CASSLAGQDSPLHF